Following are 7 T cell receptor beta chains from one sample sequenced in a study of cytomegalovirus exposure and HLA in healthy donors. The PCR ran on 60 Vbeta and 13 Jbeta primers. Libraries were prepared by immunoSEQ multiplex PCR; TCRdb keeps only in-frame clonotypes and omits some of them. The sample consists of just over 150,000 clones, about 85% of them appearing once. Sample: PBMCs. The receptors were sampled from a woman under 30 in good health and CMV-seronegative.

This clone showed up just a few times. The chain is built from TRBV6-4 and TRBJ2-2; tentative D call: TRBD2 (6 bases). The CDR3 is 13 residues long. The V end lost 6 bases, the J end lost 6 bases, and 11 bases lay between the germline ends. Germline V gives CDR1 MRHNA, CDR2 SNTAGT. The chain's CDR3 is CASRGGDAGELFF. In DNA, the CDR3 is TGTGCCAGCAGAGGCGGGGACGCCGGGGAGCTGTTTTTT.

The chain couples TRBV5-4 to TRBJ2-1, with TRBD1 matching 9 bases. From germline, CDR1 is SGHNT and CDR2 YYREEE (reference sequence). The V segment lost 3 bases and the J segment 8 bases; nucleotides outside the gene matches: 12. This CDR3 region has 16 residues. The CDR3 loop is CASSSTAGQGRDEQFF. The CDR3 DNA reads TGTGCCAGCAGCTCAACAGCGGGACAGGGAAGGGATGAGCAGTTCTTC.

This clone was observed a few times. The chain employs TRBV9 and TRBJ2-7; possible D gene TRBD2, 5 bases. The V gene's germline CDR1 is SGDLS and CDR2 YYNGEE. The CDR3 contains 15 residues. Trimming removed 3 bases at V and 4 bases at J, with 17 bases between. Written as DNA, the CDR3 is TGTGCCAGCAGCGCCTCTCCGGGAAGTGAGTACGAGCAGTACTTC. Translation: CASSASPGSEYEQYF.

The CDR3 DNA reads TGCAGCGTTGAAGGGCTAGCGGGAAAAGAGACCCAGTACTTC. It codes for CSVEGLAGKETQYF. V is TRBV29-1 and J is TRBJ2-5, with 9 bases fitting TRBD2. The V and J ends lost 1 base and 3 bases, in that order; junction bases with no gene match: 3. Germline V gene sequence: CDR1 SQVTM, CDR2 ANQGSEA. The CDR3 has 14 residues.

J is TRBJ2-1 and V is TRBV6-4, with 8 nucleotides matching TRBD1. CDR3 length equals 14 residues. Unmatched junction bases numbered 13, after V lost 10 bases and J lost 8 bases. CDR1 MRHNA and CDR2 SNTAGT come from the germline V gene. DNA of the CDR3: TGTGCCACCTCCCGGGACAGGTTCTGGCATGAGCAGTTCTTC. It encodes CATSRDRFWHEQFF.

The genes are TRBV5-3 and TRBJ1-4, with a possible D match to TRBD1 (6 bases). TRBV5-3 is an ORF, with its function uncertain. The ends were cut back, 2 bases at V and 7 bases at J, with 12 bases in the middle. This CDR3 region has 14 residues. The CDR3 spells CARSFTGGVEKLFF. The CDR3, as DNA: TGTGCCAGAAGCTTTACGGGGGGCGTTGAAAAACTGTTTTTT.

The rearrangement joins TRBV4-3 to TRBJ2-5, with 9 nucleotides matching TRBD1. V was clipped by 4 bases and J by 0 bases; unmatched bases: 3. Germline V CDR1 and CDR2: LGHNA, YSLEER. This CDR3 has 15 residues. The CDR3 loop reads CASSLGQGDQETQYF. The CDR3 bases are TGCGCCAGCAGCCTGGGACAGGGCGACCAAGAGACCCAGTACTTC.